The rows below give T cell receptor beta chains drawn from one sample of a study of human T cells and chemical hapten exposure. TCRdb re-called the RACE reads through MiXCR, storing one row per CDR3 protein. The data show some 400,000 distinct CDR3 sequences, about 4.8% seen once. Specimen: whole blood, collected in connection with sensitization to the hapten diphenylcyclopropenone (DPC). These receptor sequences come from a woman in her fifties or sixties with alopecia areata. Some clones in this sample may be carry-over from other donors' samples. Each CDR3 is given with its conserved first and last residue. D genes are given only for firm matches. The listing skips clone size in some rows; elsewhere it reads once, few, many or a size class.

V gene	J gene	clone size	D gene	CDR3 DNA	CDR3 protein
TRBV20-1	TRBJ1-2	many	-	TGCAGTGCTAGAGCCCTGGGCGGGGGGAGAACTCCCTATGGCTACACCTTC	CSARALGGGRTPYGYTF
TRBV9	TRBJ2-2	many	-	TGTGCCAGCAGCCCACGAGAGGGTATAAACACCGGGGAGCTGTTTTTT	CASSPREGINTGELFF
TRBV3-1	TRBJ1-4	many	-	TGTGCCAGCAGCCAAGAGGACGGGAATGAAAAACTGTTTTTT	CASSQEDGNEKLFF
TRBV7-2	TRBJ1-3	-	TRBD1	TGTGCCAGCAGCTTAGGGGTCAGGGGGAACACCATATATTTT	CASSLGVRGNTIYF
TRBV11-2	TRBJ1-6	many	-	TGTGCCAGCAGCCCCCAACGAGGGTCAGAGACTTCACCCCTCCACTTT	CASSPQRGSETSPLHF
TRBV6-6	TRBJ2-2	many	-	TGTGCCAGCAGTATATGGGGCAACACCGGGGAGCTGTTTTTT	CASSIWGNTGELFF
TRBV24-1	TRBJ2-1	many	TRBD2	TGTGCCACCAGTGCCCCTCTCGTAGCGGGAGTAACTGGTGAGCAGTTCTTC	CATSAPLVAGVTGEQFF
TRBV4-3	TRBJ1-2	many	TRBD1	TGCGCCAGCAGCCAAGTTACAGGGGGCCATGGCTACACCTTC	CASSQVTGGHGYTF
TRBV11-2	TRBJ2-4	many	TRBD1	TGTGCCAGCAGCCTCCGGACAGGGCCCAAAAACATTCAGTACTTC	CASSLRTGPKNIQYF
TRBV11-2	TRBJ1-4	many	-	TGTGCCAGCAGCCCGGCGAGACAAGCTAATGAAAAACTGTTTTTT	CASSPARQANEKLFF
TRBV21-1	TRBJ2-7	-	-	TGTGCCAGCAGCGTAGGAAGGCTAGCGGGGGGGCACTACGAGCAGTACTTC	CASSVGRLAGGHYEQYF
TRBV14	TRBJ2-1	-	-	TGTGCCAGCAGCCGGGGGGACTGGGGAGGCAATGAGCAGTTCTTC	CASSRGDWGGNEQFF
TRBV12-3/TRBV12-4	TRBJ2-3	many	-	TGTGCCAGCAGTCACGGGGGACAGAACGTCATCGCAGATACGCAGTATTTT	CASSHGGQNVIADTQYF
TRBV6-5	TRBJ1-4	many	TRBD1	TGTGCCAGCAGTGAAGGGACAGTCAGAAATGAAAAACTGTTTTTT	CASSEGTVRNEKLFF
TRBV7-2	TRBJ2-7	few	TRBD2	TGTGCCAGCAGTGTTGACAGACTAGCCCCCTCGAGCGAGCAGTACTTC	CASSVDRLAPSSEQYF
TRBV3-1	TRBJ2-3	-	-	TGTGCCAACAGCCAGAGTCGAGGGGAAACAGATACGCAGTATTTT	CANSQSRGETDTQYF
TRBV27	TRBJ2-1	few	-	TGTGCCAGCAGTTCCCGGGAGCTCTACAATGAGCAGTTCTTC	CASSSRELYNEQFF
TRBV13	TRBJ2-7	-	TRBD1	TGTGCCAGCAGCCCCGGGACAGGGGAGATCTACGAGCAGTACTTC	CASSPGTGEIYEQYF
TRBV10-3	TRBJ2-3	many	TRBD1	TGTGCCATCAGCTGGACAGGCACTAGCACAGATACGCAGTATTTT	CAISWTGTSTDTQYF
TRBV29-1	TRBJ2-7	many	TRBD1	TGCAGCGCAGCGACAGGGGGCTACGAGCAGTACTTC	CSAATGGYEQYF
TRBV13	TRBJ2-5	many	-	TGTGCCAGCAGCTTAGCTAGACGGGTAGAGACCCAGTACTTC	CASSLARRVETQYF
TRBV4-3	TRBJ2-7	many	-	TGCGCCAGCAGCCAAGGGAGAGCGTACTCCTACGAGCAGTACTTC	CASSQGRAYSYEQYF
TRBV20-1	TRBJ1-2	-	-	TGCAGTGCTACCGAAGGGGGGGGCTATGGCTACACCTTC	CSATEGGGYGYTF
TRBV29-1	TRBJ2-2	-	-	TGCAGCGGATTCCTGACAGACACCGGGGAGCTGTTTTTT	CSGFLTDTGELFF
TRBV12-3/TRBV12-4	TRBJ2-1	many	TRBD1	TGTGCCAGCAGTAACCGCCGGGACAGCACCTACAATGAGCAGTTCTTC	CASSNRRDSTYNEQFF
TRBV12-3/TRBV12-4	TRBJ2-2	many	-	TGTGCCAGCAGCCCAGGGAATACGAACACCGGGGAGCTGTTTTTT	CASSPGNTNTGELFF
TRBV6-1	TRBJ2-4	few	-	TGTGCCAGCAGTATAGAACAAGCCCTATTAGCCAAAAACATTCAGTACTTC	CASSIEQALLAKNIQYF
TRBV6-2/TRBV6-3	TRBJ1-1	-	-	TGTGCCAGCAGTTTATGGGGGTCGAGCGGCATGAACACTGAAGCTTTCTTT	CASSLWGSSGMNTEAFF
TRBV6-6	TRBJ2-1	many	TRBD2	TGTGCCAGCAGTTCAGAGCGGGAGAAAGTCAATGAGCAGTTCTTC	CASSSEREKVNEQFF